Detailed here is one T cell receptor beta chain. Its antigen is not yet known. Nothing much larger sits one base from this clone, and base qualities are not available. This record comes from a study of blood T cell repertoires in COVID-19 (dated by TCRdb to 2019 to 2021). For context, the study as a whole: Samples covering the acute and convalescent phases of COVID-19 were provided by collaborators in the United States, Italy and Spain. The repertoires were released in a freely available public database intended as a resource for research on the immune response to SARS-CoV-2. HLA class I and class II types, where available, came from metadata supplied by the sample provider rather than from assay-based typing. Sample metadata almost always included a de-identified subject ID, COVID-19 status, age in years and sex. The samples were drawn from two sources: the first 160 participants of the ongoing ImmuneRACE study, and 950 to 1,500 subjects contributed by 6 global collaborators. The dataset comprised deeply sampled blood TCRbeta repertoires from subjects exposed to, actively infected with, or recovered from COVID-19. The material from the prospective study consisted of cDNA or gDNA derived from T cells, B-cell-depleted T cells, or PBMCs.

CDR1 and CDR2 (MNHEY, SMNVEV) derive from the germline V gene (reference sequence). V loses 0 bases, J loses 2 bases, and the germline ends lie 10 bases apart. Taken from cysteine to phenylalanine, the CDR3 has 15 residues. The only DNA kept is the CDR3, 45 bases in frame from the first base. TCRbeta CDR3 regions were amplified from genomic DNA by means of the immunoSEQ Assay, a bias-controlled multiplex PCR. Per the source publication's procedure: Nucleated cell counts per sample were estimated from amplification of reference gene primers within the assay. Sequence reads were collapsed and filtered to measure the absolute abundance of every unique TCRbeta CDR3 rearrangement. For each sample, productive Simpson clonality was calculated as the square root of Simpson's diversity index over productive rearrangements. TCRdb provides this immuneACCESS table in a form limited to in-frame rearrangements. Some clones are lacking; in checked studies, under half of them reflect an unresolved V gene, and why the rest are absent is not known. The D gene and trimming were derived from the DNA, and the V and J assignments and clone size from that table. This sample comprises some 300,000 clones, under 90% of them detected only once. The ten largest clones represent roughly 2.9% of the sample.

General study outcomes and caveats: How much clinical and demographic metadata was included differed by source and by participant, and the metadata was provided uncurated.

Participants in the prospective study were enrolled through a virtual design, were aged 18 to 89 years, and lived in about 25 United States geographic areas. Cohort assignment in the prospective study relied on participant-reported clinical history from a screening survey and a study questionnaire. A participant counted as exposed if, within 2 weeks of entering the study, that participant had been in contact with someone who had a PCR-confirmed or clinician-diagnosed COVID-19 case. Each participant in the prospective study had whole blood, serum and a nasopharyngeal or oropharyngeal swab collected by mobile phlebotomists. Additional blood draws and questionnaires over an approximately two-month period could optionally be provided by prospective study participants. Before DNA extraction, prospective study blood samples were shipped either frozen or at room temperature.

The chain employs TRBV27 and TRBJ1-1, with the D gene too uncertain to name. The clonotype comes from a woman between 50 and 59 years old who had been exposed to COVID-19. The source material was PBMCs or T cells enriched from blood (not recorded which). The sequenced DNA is TGTGCCAGCAGTTTATCGGGCACAGTAAACACTGAAGCTTTCTTT. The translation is CASSLSGTVNTEAFF.